This entry concerns a single TCR beta chain. Its antigen remains unidentified. TRB rearrangements were amplified by multiplex PCR with BIOMED2 TRB-A/B primers. Via MiXCR, TCRdb re-called the multiplex PCR reads, giving one row per CDR3 protein. The sample comprises 13,000 to 15,000 distinct CDR3 sequences, 25% to 30% of which are singletons, and around 6.8% rests with the top ten. The CDR3 contains 16 residues. Looked up from germline, CDR1 is MRHNA and CDR2 is SNTAGT. Trimming shortened V by 2 bases and J by 1 base, and 13 bases separated the two germline ends. TRB was amplified from approximately 250-480 ng of blood genomic DNA. This sample stems from a study of T and B cells in COVID-19 patients. Overall study findings and caveats: Patients with COVID-19 reportedly showed strongly skewed T cell receptor beta variable and joining gene usage. No sequencing was yet done of CD4+, regulatory or CD8+ subsets, or of SARS-CoV-2-responsive or tetramer+ sorted cells. The recovered cohort had roughly 2,200 exclusive TCR clusters, including 30 or so low generation probability clusters. Highly clonal in active COVID-19, TRB repertoires exceeded healthy-donor diversity and richness at recovery.

The chain couples TRBV6-4 to TRBJ2-3, with TRBD2 as a possible D gene (6 bases). This receptor was obtained from a human donor who had recovered from COVID-19. The sample consisted of blood. The DNA for the CDR3 is TGTGCCAGCAGTGACGGGGAGGCCTCCGGCACAGATACGCAGTATTTT. Its translation is CASSDGEASGTDTQYF.